This is a list of T cell receptor beta chains from one sample in a study of blood T cell repertoires in COVID-19. Using immunoSEQ multiplex PCR, the repertoire was profiled, and TCRdb retains in-frame clones only, with some absent. The sample holds more than 100,000 clones, about 86% seen once. Input material: peripheral blood. The receptor source for this set is a human donor in a cohort sampled during active COVID-19. Both conserved end residues are part of each CDR3. The D gene is left open where the match is weak. For some rows the clone size is stated as once, few or many, or as a class when expanded; others skip it.

NA,TRBV6-2/TRBV6-3,NA,TRBJ1-1,CASSYPRQEYMNTEAFF,TGTGCCAGCAGTTACCCCCGACAGGAGTACATGAACACTGAAGCTTTCTTT
NA,TRBV3-1/TRBV3-2,NA,TRBJ2-1,CASSQDKEYNEQFF,TGTGCCAGCAGCCAAGATAAGGAGTACAATGAGCAGTTCTTC
TRBD1,TRBV10-3,NA,TRBJ1-2,CAIRADAGQRLGGYTF,TGTGCCATCAGGGCGGACGCGGGACAGCGTCTCGGCGGCTACACCTTC
NA,TRBV7-9,NA,TRBJ1-2,CASSLGRGNYGYTF,TGTGCCAGCAGCTTAGGCCGGGGTAACTATGGCTACACCTTC
TRBD1,TRBV27,NA,TRBJ2-5,CASSLDRGGPETQYF,TGTGCCAGCAGTTTGGACAGGGGGGGACCAGAGACCCAGTACTTC
NA,TRBV7-2,NA,TRBJ2-1,CASSLGRRSSYNEQFF,TGTGCCAGCAGCTTAGGAAGGCGGAGCTCCTACAATGAGCAGTTCTTC
NA,TRBV9,NA,TRBJ1-1,CASSLNGGDAFF,TGTGCCAGCAGCCTGAATGGGGGGGACGCTTTCTTT
TRBD1,TRBV9,NA,TRBJ1-6,CASSALQGVRGSPLHF,TGTGCCAGCAGCGCCCTACAGGGGGTAAGGGGTTCACCCCTCCACTTT
TRBD1,TRBV6-6,NA,TRBJ1-3,CASSYEGADGNTIYF,TGTGCCAGCAGTTATGAGGGGGCGGATGGAAACACCATATATTTT
NA,TRBV7-9,NA,TRBJ1-1,CASSDWRNTEAFF,TGTGCCAGCAGCGACTGGAGGAACACTGAAGCTTTCTTT
TRBD1,TRBV29-1,NA,TRBJ1-5,CSVGQAGNQPQHF,TGCAGCGTCGGACAGGCGGGCAATCAGCCCCAGCATTTT
NA,TRBV7-9,NA,TRBJ2-1,CASSLVPRDFSYNEQFF,TGTGCCAGCAGCTTAGTCCCCCGGGACTTTTCCTACAATGAGCAGTTCTTC
NA,TRBV3-1/TRBV3-2,once,TRBJ2-5,CASSQDSWERWETQYF,TGTGCCAGCAGCCAAGATTCGTGGGAGAGGTGGGAGACCCAGTACTTC
TRBD1,TRBV2,NA,TRBJ1-2,CASIITGAGGYTF,TGTGCCAGCATCATCACAGGGGCCGGCGGCTACACCTTC
NA,TRBV9,NA,TRBJ2-1,CASSVARTTPHEQFF,TGTGCCAGCAGCGTAGCCAGGACTACCCCCCATGAGCAGTTCTTC
NA,TRBV19,NA,TRBJ1-1,CASSIGARTNTEAFF,TGTGCCAGTAGTATAGGGGCGAGAACGAACACTGAAGCTTTCTTT
TRBD1,TRBV3-1/TRBV3-2,few,TRBJ1-5,CASSQGDRGGQPQHF,TGTGCCAGCAGCCAAGGGGACAGGGGAGGGCAGCCCCAGCATTTT
TRBD2,TRBV13,NA,TRBJ2-2,CASSLGRGSRTGELFF,TGTGCCAGCAGCTTAGGGCGGGGGTCGCGGACCGGGGAGCTGTTTTTT
NA,TRBV4-3,NA,TRBJ2-7,CASSQDVPRYEQYF,TGCGCCAGCAGCCAAGATGTCCCCCGCTACGAGCAGTACTTC
TRBD2,TRBV14,NA,TRBJ2-1,CASRPPGLAYNEQFF,TGTGCCAGCAGACCCCCGGGACTAGCCTACAATGAGCAGTTCTTC
NA,TRBV5-1,NA,TRBJ1-5,CASRSGVSSNQPQHF,TGCGCCAGCAGATCAGGGGTTAGTAGCAATCAGCCCCAGCATTTT
TRBD2,TRBV6-1,few,TRBJ2-7,CASSEIRTLAGRYEQYF,TGTGCCAGCAGTGAAATACGGACACTAGCGGGAAGGTACGAGCAGTACTTC
NA,TRBV3-1/TRBV3-2,NA,TRBJ1-2,CASSLQGVDGYTF,TGTGCCAGCAGCCTACAGGGAGTGGATGGCTACACCTTC
TRBD1,TRBV5-1,NA,TRBJ2-7,CASSWDSIHPNF,TGCGCCAGCAGCTGGGACAGCATCCATCCGAACTTC
NA,TRBV6-2/TRBV6-3,once,TRBJ2-1,CASSYAARGEQFF,TGTGCCAGCAGTTACGCGGCTAGGGGTGAGCAGTTCTTC
TRBD2,TRBV7-2,NA,TRBJ2-1,CASSKEGLAGEPKQFF,TGTGCCAGCAGCAAAGAGGGACTAGCGGGCGAACCTAAGCAGTTCTTC
NA,TRBV2,once,TRBJ2-5,CASRTSLASETQYF,TGTGCCAGCAGGACCTCCCTAGCCTCAGAGACCCAGTACTTC
TRBD2,TRBV6-1,NA,TRBJ2-1,CASSELRLAVREQFF,TGTGCCAGCAGTGAACTACGGCTAGCGGTTAGGGAGCAGTTCTTC
TRBD1,TRBV10-3,NA,TRBJ1-5,CAISSDRVFDNQPQHF,TGTGCCATCAGCTCGGACAGGGTCTTTGACAATCAGCCCCAGCATTTT
TRBD2,TRBV19,NA,TRBJ2-1,CASSILAGIFNEQFF,TGTGCCAGTAGTATATTAGCGGGGATTTTCAATGAGCAGTTCTTC
NA,TRBV15,NA,TRBJ2-5,CATSRDVPGRGLETQYF,TGTGCCACCAGCAGAGATGTCCCCGGGCGGGGTTTGGAGACCCAGTACTTC
NA,TRBV6-5,NA,TRBJ2-3,CASRARSTDTQYF,TGTGCCAGCAGAGCTAGGAGCACAGATACGCAGTATTTT
TRBD2,TRBV6-2/TRBV6-3,NA,TRBJ2-7,CASSSPGLADPGSYEQYF,TGTGCCAGCAGTTCTCCGGGACTAGCGGACCCGGGCTCCTACGAGCAGTACTTC
NA,TRBV27,NA,TRBJ2-3,CASSPTAGAVDTQYF,TGTGCCAGCAGTCCGACCGCAGGGGCCGTCGATACGCAGTATTTT
TRBD2,TRBV15,NA,TRBJ2-7,CATSRDSGGAYEQYF,TGTGCCACCAGCAGAGATAGCGGGGGAGCTTACGAGCAGTACTTC
TRBD2,TRBV5-1,NA,TRBJ2-7,CASSLGLAGEYEQYF,TGCGCCAGCAGCTTAGGACTAGCGGGGGAATACGAGCAGTACTTC
NA,TRBV28,NA,TRBJ1-3,CASGLSSGNTIYF,TGTGCCAGCGGACTCAGCTCTGGAAACACCATATATTTT
NA,TRBV11-2,NA,TRBJ1-4,CASVCRDNEKLFF,TGTGCCAGCGTATGCAGGGATAATGAAAAACTGTTTTTT
NA,TRBV28,NA,TRBJ1-5,CASSNLDRRNNQPQHF,TGTGCCAGCAGTAACTTAGACAGACGCAACAATCAGCCCCAGCATTTT
TRBD2,TRBV11-3,NA,TRBJ2-3,CASSSGAGGVDTQYF,TGTGCCAGCAGCTCGGGAGCGGGGGGGGTAGATACGCAGTATTTT
TRBD1,TRBV4-1,few,TRBJ1-2,CASSLGPRQGQSGYTF,TGCGCCAGCAGCCTTGGACCTCGACAGGGACAGTCTGGCTACACCTTC
NA,TRBV13,NA,TRBJ1-4,CASSRGLLEGEKLFF,TGTGCCAGCAGCCGGGGACTCCTTGAAGGTGAAAAACTGTTTTTT
TRBD1,TRBV5-1,NA,TRBJ1-1,CASRYTGGVMNTEAFF,TGCGCCAGCAGATATACAGGGGGTGTGATGAACACTGAAGCTTTCTTT
TRBD2,TRBV5-6,NA,TRBJ2-1,CASSFTLAVSSYNEQFF,TGTGCCAGCAGCTTCACACTAGCGGTGAGCTCCTACAATGAGCAGTTCTTC
TRBD2,TRBV4-1,NA,TRBJ2-7,CASSQGVRGGSYEQYF,TGCGCCAGCAGCCAAGGCGTTCGGGGGGGCTCCTACGAGCAGTACTTC
TRBD2,TRBV5-4,NA,TRBJ2-7,CASSLTSGRFNEQYF,TGTGCCAGCAGTCTCACTAGCGGGAGATTCAACGAGCAGTACTTC
NA,TRBV18,NA,TRBJ2-3,CASSPDFGTDTQYF,TGTGCCAGCTCCCCGGACTTCGGCACAGATACGCAGTATTTT
TRBD2,TRBV28,NA,TRBJ2-2,CASSQDPRLKPRGAGELFF,TGTGCCAGCAGTCAGGATCCTCGACTTAAGCCCCGGGGGGCCGGGGAGCTGTTTTTT
TRBD1,TRBV5-1,NA,TRBJ2-7,CASSPTGGTGYEQYF,TGCGCCAGCAGCCCCACAGGGGGAACGGGCTACGAGCAGTACTTC
TRBD2,TRBV11-2,NA,TRBJ2-5,CASSSGLAGAFQETQYF,TGTGCCAGCAGCTCGGGACTAGCGGGGGCCTTTCAAGAGACCCAGTACTTC
NA,TRBV14,NA,TRBJ2-3,CASSTQSRRADTQYF,TGTGCCAGCAGCACTCAGAGTAGGAGGGCAGATACGCAGTATTTT
NA,TRBV19,NA,TRBJ2-1,CASTDWRTAGAYNEQFF,TGTGCCAGTACCGACTGGCGAACTGCGGGGGCTTACAATGAGCAGTTCTTC